One sample yielded the 2 T cell receptor beta chains listed below, sequenced in a study of T cells in Graves' hyperthyroidism and ophthalmopathy (dated by TCRdb to about 2019). The library was built by means of multiplex PCR. Sequencing relied on an Illumina HiSeq 2000. Amplification of TCR beta CDR3 regions was carried out from RNA transcripts. The TCR CDR3 was subjected to a first round of RT-PCR using the HTBI primer set and the Qiagen OneStep RT-PCR kit. The public reads were quality trimmed at Q25 with fastp and then assembled into clones with MiXCR by TCRdb, keeping productive beta chains. Rows merge per CDR3 protein into single entries with the most common DNA and genes. Across this sample there are about 620,000 distinct CDR3 sequences, with around 15% seen only once. Around 4% of the sample rests with the top ten. Sequencing was done on a sample of blood. These receptors all stem from a woman aged 30 to 39 with Graves' hyperthyroidism.

This clonotype was seen ten or more times. The chain carries TRBV28 and TRBJ2-7; the D gene is possibly TRBD2 (5 bases). The ends were cut back, 5 bases at V and 6 bases at J, with 5 bases in the middle. CDR1 is MDHEN, CDR2 SYDVKM, per germline. The length of the CDR3 is 10 residues. CDR3 sequence: CASSRGEQYF. The CDR3 DNA is TGTGCCAGCAGTCGGGGCGAGCAGTACTTC.

This clonotype has a count of ten or more. The rearrangement links TRBV5-1 to TRBJ2-5; D is possibly TRBD2 (5 bases). Germline CDR1 is SGHRS and CDR2 is YFSETQ. V lost 4 bases to trimming and J lost 5 bases, with 21 bases between them. This CDR3 is built from 16 residues. The CDR3 nucleotides are TGCGCCAGCAGCCCGGGGAGCGTGTCGAGGGAGGAGACCCAGTACTTC. This codes for CASSPGSVSREETQYF.